The following is a T cell receptor beta chain sequence with its context. Its matching antigen is unknown. The entry originates in a study of shared clonotypes between healthy human individuals. Study-level background: Donors were a couple of women and three men aged 18 to 49. Study-wide findings and caveats: Estimated richness values were generally larger in naive subsets than in memory subsets. With few donors, the genetic and exposure-history diversity represented was limited.

The junction had 7 bases not matched to a gene; V was cut back by 4 bases and J by 5 bases. Germline V gives CDR1 SGHVS, CDR2 FQNEAQ. The length of the CDR3 is 15 residues. Here immunoSEQ multiplex PCR was the method, and the copy in TCRdb shows in-frame clones only, minus some. The data show about 2.4 million clones, under 95% seen once. Investigators divided CD4+ cells into CD45RA+ naive and CD45RA-negative memory subsets. J is TRBJ2-1 and V is TRBV7-8; TRBD2 matches 8 bases. Sequencing was done on a sample of naive CD4+ T cells from PBMCs. This sample's subset: CD45RA+ positively selected. This TCR was sampled from a young man in good health. Some clones in this sample may be carry-over from other donors' samples. DNA for the CDR3: TGTGCCAGCAGCTCACGACTAGCGCACAACAATGAGCAGTTCTTC. Its protein product is CASSSRLAHNNEQFF.